This T cell receptor beta chain is from a study of T cell clonotyping in hematopoietic cell transplantation. The table came from immunoSEQ multiplex PCR; TCRdb's copy has only in-frame clones and leaves some out. The data show about 15,000 clones, with under 90% seen just once and 3.5% to 5% held by the top ten. This CDR3 region has 13 residues. Germline loops: CDR1 LNHDA, CDR2 SQIVND (reference sequence). The V gene lost 10 bases and the J gene lost 8 bases, with 20 bases spanning the gap. The material was PBMCs, obtained 100 days after allogeneic stem cell transplant. This TCR came from a male patient in his sixties or seventies who had an allogeneic stem cell transplant from a related donor, so the T cells may come from the graft donor. Some clones in this sample may be carry-over from other donors' samples. The chain links TRBV19 to TRBJ1-2; D call uncertain. CDR3 region: CATSDGSGEGYTF. The CDR3 nucleotides read TGTGCCACTTCTGACGGAAGCGGAGAAGGCTACACCTTC. Drawing the rest from reference TRBV19 and TRBJ1-2, the complete variable domain is DGGITQSPKYLFRKEGQNVTLSCEQNLNHDAMYWYRQDPGQGLRLIYYSQIVNDFQKGDIAEGYSVSREKKESFPLTVTSAQKNPTAFYLCATSDGSGEGYTFGSGTRLTVV.